The clone carrying this T cell receptor (beta chain) was counted only a few times. Its antigen is not identified. The V and J ends lost 4 bases and 8 bases, in that order; junction bases with no gene match: 6. This CDR3 has 14 residues. Germline V gene data show CDR1 as SGHAT and CDR2 as FQNNGV. This entry is derived from a study of T cell repertoires in cytomegalovirus infection. Study information: CMV infection plus the matching HLA type was flagged by public TCR beta signatures. Notes on the study in general: HLA-C-restricted CMV clonotypes gave the most frequent clonotype in two of eight donors. Summed public TCR beta family frequency identified CMV carriers bearing the relevant HLA.

TCRdb independently ran MiXCR on the reads; one entry per CDR3 protein. The table has approximately 290,000 distinct CDR3 sequences, around 25% seen once; the top ten hold roughly 13%. The origin of this receptor is a human donor in good health (CMV status not recorded). Some clones in this sample may be carry-over from other donors' samples. The chain has TRBV11-2 and TRBJ2-2; 8 bases are shared with TRBD2. Sequencing was done on a sample of PBMCs. The chain's CDR3 is CASSYSGIKGELFF. The CDR3 region has the DNA TGTGCCAGCAGCTATAGCGGGATCAAGGGGGAGCTGTTTTTT.